These T cell receptor beta chains were read from a single sample in a study of T-cell reconstitution after alpha-beta-depleted transplantation in children. TCRdb used MiXCR to reprocess the PCR reads, holding one entry per CDR3 protein. The sample lists 100,000 to 150,000 distinct CDR3 sequences, about 21% occurring once. The starting material was PBMCs, mostly from graft donor cells, obtained 180 days after TCRalphabeta/CD19-depleted stem cell transplant. Receptors originate from a male patient between 2 and 15 years old who had a stem cell transplant for chronic granulomatous disease, so the T cells may come from the graft donor. Each CDR3 is given without its conserved first and last residue. The order of the fields is CDR3 protein, J gene, D gene, V gene. The D gene is left open where the match is weak.

CDR3aa: SAAPGGVNEQF; j_gene: TRBJ2-1; d_gene: TRBD1; v_gene: TRBV20-1
CDR3aa: SATGTGEGSYEQY; j_gene: TRBJ2-7; d_gene: TRBD1; v_gene: TRBV20-1
CDR3aa: ASSVSGDFSYNEQF; j_gene: TRBJ2-1; d_gene: -; v_gene: TRBV28
CDR3aa: SAIMGSDTQY; j_gene: TRBJ2-3; d_gene: -; v_gene: TRBV20-1
CDR3aa: ASSYHRDHEQY; j_gene: TRBJ2-7; d_gene: -; v_gene: TRBV6-2/TRBV6-3
CDR3aa: SVTKSGRAWETQY; j_gene: TRBJ2-5; d_gene: TRBD2; v_gene: TRBV29-1
CDR3aa: ASSFGLAGVGDTQY; j_gene: TRBJ2-3; d_gene: TRBD2; v_gene: TRBV12-3/TRBV12-4
CDR3aa: SASVVRGGRTNEQF; j_gene: TRBJ2-1; d_gene: TRBD2; v_gene: TRBV20-1
CDR3aa: ATGTSGMNEQF; j_gene: TRBJ2-1; d_gene: TRBD2; v_gene: TRBV6-6
CDR3aa: ASSLARAGNTGELF; j_gene: TRBJ2-2; d_gene: -; v_gene: TRBV5-1
CDR3aa: ASSVDGLAVQETQY; j_gene: TRBJ2-5; d_gene: TRBD2; v_gene: TRBV9
CDR3aa: ASSYSNNNEQF; j_gene: TRBJ2-1; d_gene: -; v_gene: TRBV6-6
CDR3aa: ASSNRVGGYT; j_gene: TRBJ1-2; d_gene: -; v_gene: TRBV6-5
CDR3aa: SASKAKNIQY; j_gene: TRBJ2-4; d_gene: -; v_gene: TRBV20-1
CDR3aa: SARLAGLYEQY; j_gene: TRBJ2-7; d_gene: TRBD2; v_gene: TRBV20-1
CDR3aa: ASSQHSLTDTQY; j_gene: TRBJ2-3; d_gene: -; v_gene: TRBV5-6
CDR3aa: SATGGPYEQY; j_gene: TRBJ2-7; d_gene: -; v_gene: TRBV20-1
CDR3aa: ASSLPLTGKAKNIQY; j_gene: TRBJ2-4; d_gene: -; v_gene: TRBV28
CDR3aa: ASSLVGSEQY; j_gene: TRBJ2-7; d_gene: -; v_gene: TRBV5-1
CDR3aa: ASRTTGGGYNEQF; j_gene: TRBJ2-1; d_gene: TRBD1; v_gene: TRBV6-1
CDR3aa: ASSQDLTVSNQPQH; j_gene: TRBJ1-5; d_gene: -; v_gene: TRBV4-1
CDR3aa: ASSQDYGTVETQY; j_gene: TRBJ2-5; d_gene: TRBD1; v_gene: TRBV4-1
CDR3aa: ASSPRDSYQKNIQY; j_gene: TRBJ2-4; d_gene: TRBD1; v_gene: TRBV18
CDR3aa: SAPPSGGNPDTQY; j_gene: TRBJ2-3; d_gene: TRBD2; v_gene: TRBV20-1
CDR3aa: ASSFRRNSYEQY; j_gene: TRBJ2-7; d_gene: -; v_gene: TRBV7-8
CDR3aa: SVRRRLAGMDEQF; j_gene: TRBJ2-1; d_gene: TRBD2; v_gene: TRBV29-1
CDR3aa: SARDMYQETQY; j_gene: TRBJ2-5; d_gene: -; v_gene: TRBV20-1
CDR3aa: SATIDSATNEKLF; j_gene: TRBJ1-4; d_gene: -; v_gene: TRBV20-1
CDR3aa: ASSSKTGTGDTQY; j_gene: TRBJ2-3; d_gene: TRBD1; v_gene: TRBV7-6
CDR3aa: ASKGGRGYEQY; j_gene: TRBJ2-7; d_gene: TRBD2; v_gene: TRBV12-3/TRBV12-4
CDR3aa: ASRVGNEQF; j_gene: TRBJ2-1; d_gene: -; v_gene: TRBV28
CDR3aa: ATSVLSGAGTDTQY; j_gene: TRBJ2-3; d_gene: TRBD2; v_gene: TRBV24-1
CDR3aa: SASPGAAQH; j_gene: TRBJ1-5; d_gene: -; v_gene: TRBV20-1
CDR3aa: ASSYSAAASSYNEQF; j_gene: TRBJ2-1; d_gene: -; v_gene: TRBV6-5
CDR3aa: ASSPPSGGKGF; j_gene: TRBJ2-1; d_gene: -; v_gene: TRBV27
CDR3aa: ASSQRTGPSTDTQY; j_gene: TRBJ2-3; d_gene: TRBD1; v_gene: TRBV4-2
CDR3aa: ASSLGGQRGGELF; j_gene: TRBJ2-2; d_gene: -; v_gene: TRBV7-6
CDR3aa: ASSLWVPHTDTQY; j_gene: TRBJ2-3; d_gene: -; v_gene: TRBV12-3/TRBV12-4
CDR3aa: ASSWDKTYEQY; j_gene: TRBJ2-7; d_gene: -; v_gene: TRBV5-1
CDR3aa: ASRRPSGSYEQY; j_gene: TRBJ2-7; d_gene: TRBD2; v_gene: TRBV12-3/TRBV12-4
CDR3aa: SALSGTDTQY; j_gene: TRBJ2-3; d_gene: -; v_gene: TRBV20-1
CDR3aa: ATSRDGSGETQY; j_gene: TRBJ2-5; d_gene: -; v_gene: TRBV15
CDR3aa: SASGGLAGRNEQF; j_gene: TRBJ2-1; d_gene: TRBD2; v_gene: TRBV20-1
CDR3aa: ASSSKREGNTGELF; j_gene: TRBJ2-2; d_gene: TRBD2; v_gene: TRBV5-4